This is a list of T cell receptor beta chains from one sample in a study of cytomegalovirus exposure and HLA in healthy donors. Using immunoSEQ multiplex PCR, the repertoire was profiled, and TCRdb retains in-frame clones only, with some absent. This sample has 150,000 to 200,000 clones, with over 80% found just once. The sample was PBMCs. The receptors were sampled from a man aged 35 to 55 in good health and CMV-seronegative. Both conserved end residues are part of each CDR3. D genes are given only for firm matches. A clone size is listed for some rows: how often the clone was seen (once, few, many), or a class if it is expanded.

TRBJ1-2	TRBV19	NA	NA	TGTGCCCCGGGGTTCAACTATGGCTACACCTTC	CAPGFNYGYTF
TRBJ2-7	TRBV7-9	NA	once	TGTGCCAGCAGCGCGGACAGACCCTCCTACGAGCAGTACTTC	CASSADRPSYEQYF
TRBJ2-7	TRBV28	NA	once	TGTGCCAGCAGTTTTGGTGAACTAGTCGAGCGCGAGCAGTACTTC	CASSFGELVEREQYF
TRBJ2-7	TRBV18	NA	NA	TGTGCCAGCTCACCCGCGGCGGGGCCCTACGAGCAGTACTTC	CASSPAAGPYEQYF
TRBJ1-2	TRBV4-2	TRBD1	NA	TGTGCCAGCACCACGGGACAGGAGGGGGACTATGGCTACACCTTC	CASTTGQEGDYGYTF
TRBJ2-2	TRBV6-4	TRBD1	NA	TGTGCCAGCAGTGACTCGACAGGGGATGGGACCGGGGAGCTGTTTTTT	CASSDSTGDGTGELFF
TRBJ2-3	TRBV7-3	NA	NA	TGTGCCAGCAGCTTAACACGGGCAGATACGCAGTATTTT	CASSLTRADTQYF
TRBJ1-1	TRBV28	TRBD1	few	TGTGCCAGCAACGGACAGGGATTTATGGCTTTCTTT	CASNGQGFMAFF
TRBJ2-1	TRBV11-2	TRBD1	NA	TGTGCCAGCAGCTTAGTCTTAAAGGGGGCCAATGAGCAGTTCTTC	CASSLVLKGANEQFF
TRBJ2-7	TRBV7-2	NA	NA	TGTGCCAGCAGCTTAATGGCCCACGAGCAGTACTTC	CASSLMAHEQYF
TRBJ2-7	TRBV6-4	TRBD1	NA	TGTGCCAGCAGCCCTTGTGGGGACAGGGGGCACGAGCAGTACTTC	CASSPCGDRGHEQYF
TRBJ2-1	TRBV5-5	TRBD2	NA	TGTGCCAGCAGCTCCGGACTAGCGGGGCTATACAATGAGCAGTTCTTC	CASSSGLAGLYNEQFF
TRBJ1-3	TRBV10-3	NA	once	TGTGCCATCAGTGAGTCCGGACTCTCTGGAAACACCATATATTTT	CAISESGLSGNTIYF
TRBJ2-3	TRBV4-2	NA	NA	TGTGCCAGCAGCCAGACCCCCCTTAGCGGTAGCACAGATACGCAGTATTTT	CASSQTPLSGSTDTQYF
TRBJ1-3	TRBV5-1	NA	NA	TGCGCCAGCAGCTTAGGTGGAGGGTCCATATATTTT	CASSLGGGSIYF
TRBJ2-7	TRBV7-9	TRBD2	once	TGTGCCAGCAGCTTGTTAGCGGGAAATTCCTACGAGCAGTACTTC	CASSLLAGNSYEQYF
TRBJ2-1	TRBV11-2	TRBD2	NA	TGTGCCAGCAGCTTACGCGGGGGGGGGACGCAGAATGAGCAGTTCTTC	CASSLRGGGTQNEQFF
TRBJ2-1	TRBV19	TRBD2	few	TGTGCCAGTAGTCCGACTAGCGGGAGGTCCTCTCCCCTTCGGGTGGAGCAGTTCTTC	CASSPTSGRSSPLRVEQFF
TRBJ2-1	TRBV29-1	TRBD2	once	TGCAGCGTTGCCCGTACTAGCGGGAGTTACAATGAGCAGTTCTTC	CSVARTSGSYNEQFF